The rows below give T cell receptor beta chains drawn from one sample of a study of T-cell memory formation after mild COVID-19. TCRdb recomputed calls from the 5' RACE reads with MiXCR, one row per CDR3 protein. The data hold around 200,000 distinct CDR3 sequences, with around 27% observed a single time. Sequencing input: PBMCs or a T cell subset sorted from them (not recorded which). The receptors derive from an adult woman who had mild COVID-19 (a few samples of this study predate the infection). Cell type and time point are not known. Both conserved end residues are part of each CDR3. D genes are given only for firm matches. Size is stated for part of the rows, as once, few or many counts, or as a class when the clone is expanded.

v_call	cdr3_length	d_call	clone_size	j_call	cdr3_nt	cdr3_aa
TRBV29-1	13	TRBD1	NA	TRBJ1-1	TGCAGCGTTGGAAGACAGGGGAACACTGAAGCTTTCTTT	CSVGRQGNTEAFF
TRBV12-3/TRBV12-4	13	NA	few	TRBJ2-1	TGTGCCAGCAGCCCCGGGACTGACAATGAGCAGTTCTTC	CASSPGTDNEQFF
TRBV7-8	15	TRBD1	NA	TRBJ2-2	TGTGCCAGCAGCGCTGGGGACAGGGTAAACGGGGAGCTGTTTTTT	CASSAGDRVNGELFF
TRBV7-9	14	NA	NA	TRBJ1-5	TGTGCCAGCACTCAGGGAGATGCAGGGCAGCCCCAGCATTTT	CASTQGDAGQPQHF
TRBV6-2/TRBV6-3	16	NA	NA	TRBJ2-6	TGTGCCAGCAGTCAACCTTGGGGCTCTGGGGCCAACGTCCTGACTTTC	CASSQPWGSGANVLTF
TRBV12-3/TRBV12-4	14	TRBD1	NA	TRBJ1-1	TGTGCCATCGGACAGGCACCAGGGAACACTGAAGCTTTCTTT	CAIGQAPGNTEAFF
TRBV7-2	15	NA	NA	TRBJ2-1	TGTGCCAGCAGCTGGGGACTGGGTTCTTACAATGAGCAGTTCTTC	CASSWGLGSYNEQFF
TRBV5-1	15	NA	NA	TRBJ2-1	TGCGCCAGCAGCTTGGTACAGGGCCCCTACAATGAGCAGTTCTTC	CASSLVQGPYNEQFF
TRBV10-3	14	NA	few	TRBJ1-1	TGTGCCATCAGTGAGATAGACGGTGGAGGTAAAGCTTTCTTT	CAISEIDGGGKAFF
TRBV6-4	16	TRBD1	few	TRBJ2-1	TGTGCCAGCAGTGACTCCAGCCCAGGACAGGGTCCCGAATTGGTCTTC	CASSDSSPGQGPELVF
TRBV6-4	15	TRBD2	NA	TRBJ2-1	TGTGCCAGCAGTGAACTAGCGGGAGGATACAATGAGCAGTTCTTC	CASSELAGGYNEQFF
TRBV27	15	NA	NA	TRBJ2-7	TGTGCCAGCAGCTTCACAGAGACTCCGGCCTACGAGCAGTACTTC	CASSFTETPAYEQYF
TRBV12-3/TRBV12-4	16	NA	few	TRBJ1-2	TGTGCCAGCAGTTACGGACCTGGAGGTGGTAACTATGGCTACACCTTC	CASSYGPGGGNYGYTF
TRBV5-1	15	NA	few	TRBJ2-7	TGCGCCAGCAGCTTCACCGGGACTGCGACCTACGAGCAGTACTTC	CASSFTGTATYEQYF
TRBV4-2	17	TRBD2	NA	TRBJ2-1	TGTGCCAGCAGCCAAGTAGGAGCGACTAGCGGATACAATGAGCAGTTCTTC	CASSQVGATSGYNEQFF
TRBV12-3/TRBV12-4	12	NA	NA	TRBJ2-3	TGTGCCAGCAGTGAACAGGAGTTCTGGCAGTATTTT	CASSEQEFWQYF
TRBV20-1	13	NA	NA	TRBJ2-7	TGCAGTGCTAGAGCGGAAGGTCTCTACGAGCAGTACTTC	CSARAEGLYEQYF